The clone carrying this T cell receptor beta chain was counted once. This sample was taken from a study of T cell responses to AZD1222 COVID-19 vaccine. CDR1 is LGHDT, CDR2 YNNKEL, per germline (reference sequence). The CDR3 extends over 17 amino acids. Trimming cost V 1 base and J 6 bases; bases outside gene matches: 8. Data came from immunoSEQ multiplex PCR; TCRdb stores just in-frame clones and leaves some out. Of 110,000 to 150,000 clones listed, approximately 90% are singletons. The origin of this receptor is an adult who received the AZD1222 COVID-19 vaccine. The sample here was peripheral blood, taken 28 days after the second AZD1222 dose. The V call is TRBV3-1 (or the pseudogene TRBV3-2), the J call TRBJ1-6; TRBD1 matches 8 bases. The CDR3 nucleotides are TGTGCCAGCAGCCAAGGGGTAGGACAGGGTATTAATTCACCCCTCCACTTT. It encodes CASSQGVGQGINSPLHF.